This paragraph reports one T cell receptor (beta chain). Its antigen remains unknown. The source of the sample is a study of Ad26.COV2.S vaccination and SARS-CoV-2 variants. Whole-study findings and limits: Participants given vaccine showed non-spike TCR breadth similar to that of placebo recipients. Vaccine recipients posted higher spike-specific TCR breadth than their placebo counterparts. Substantial breadth in spike-specific CD8+ and CD4+ T cell responses was reportedly seen after vaccination.

The CDR3 is made up of 16 amino acids. CDR1 is LNHDA, CDR2 SQIVND, per germline (reference sequence). J lost 6 bases, V lost 6 bases, and 11 bases had no gene match. The assay was immunoSEQ multiplex PCR, and TCRdb's table has in-frame clones only and misses some. There are roughly 380,000 clones in the sample; under 95% occur only once, and under 5% lies in the top ten. This material consisted of peripheral blood, taken after recovery from COVID-19. This sequence originates from a human donor who had recovered from COVID-19. The chain is built from TRBV19 and TRBJ1-5; 10 bases fit TRBD1. The CDR3: CASRTTDRGRGQPQHF. As DNA, the CDR3 is TGTGCCAGTAGGACCACGGACAGGGGGAGGGGTCAGCCCCAGCATTTT.